The source of this T cell receptor beta chain is a study of PD-1 and CTLA-4 blockade in melanoma. Trimming pared 5 bases from V and 1 base from J, leaving 20 bases between. The V gene's germline CDR1 is SEHNR and CDR2 FQNEAQ (reference sequence). CDR3 length: 17 amino acids. Sequencing used immunoSEQ multiplex PCR; TCRdb keeps in-frame clones, though not all of them. The sample lists some 30,000 clones, approximately 90% seen once, with 6% to 7% in the top ten. This TCR was recovered from a human donor with melanoma. The chain carries TRBV7-9 and TRBJ1-1; the D is unclear. The source material was CD8+ T cells from peripheral blood, sampled from a patient given anti-PD-1 treatment. The CDR3 DNA is TGTGCCAGCAGCCCAACCGACATGATCAGAGCGAACACTGAAGCTTTCTTT. Translation: CASSPTDMIRANTEAFF.